Listed here is a single TCR beta chain. There is no known antigen for this receptor. The record has no base qualities; no much larger clone is one base away. Participants in the prospective study were aged roughly 18 to 95 years, lived in 20 to 25 United States geographic areas, and enrolled through a virtual design. Cohort assignment in the prospective study relied on participant-reported clinical history from a screening survey and a study questionnaire. Each participant in the prospective study had whole blood, serum and a nasopharyngeal or oropharyngeal swab collected by mobile phlebotomists. Additional blood draws and questionnaires over an approximately two-month period could optionally be provided by prospective study participants. Prospective study blood samples were shipped either frozen or at room temperature before DNA extraction. These data originate in a study of blood T cell repertoires in COVID-19 (dated by TCRdb to between 2020 and 2021). A note on the overall study: Recovered participants in ImmuneRACE Cohort 3 were defined as having two consecutive negative NP/OP PCR tests, clearance from a healthcare professional, or resolution of symptoms. The collaborator samples originated in the United States, Italy and Spain and spanned the acute and convalescent phases of COVID-19. The material from the prospective study consisted of cDNA or gDNA derived from T cells, B-cell-depleted T cells, or PBMCs. Subjects who had been exposed to COVID-19, were actively infected with it, or had recovered from it provided the deeply sampled blood TCRbeta repertoires that made up the dataset. A freely available public database, intended as a resource for researchers studying the immune response to SARS-CoV-2, is where the repertoires were released. The samples were drawn from two sources: the first 160 participants of the ongoing ImmuneRACE study, and fewer than 1,500 subjects contributed by 6 global collaborators. Nearly every sample came with metadata listing a de-identified subject ID, COVID-19 status, age in years and sex. Where HLA class I and class II types were available, the types were taken from metadata supplied by the sample provider, not from assay-based typing. Study-wide findings and limitations: How much clinical and demographic metadata was included differed by source and by participant, and the metadata was provided uncurated.

TCRbeta CDR3 regions were amplified from genomic DNA by means of the immunoSEQ Assay, a bias-controlled multiplex PCR. The study's processing was this. Nucleated cell counts per sample were estimated from amplification of reference gene primers within the assay. Sequence reads were collapsed and filtered to measure the absolute abundance of every unique TCRbeta CDR3 rearrangement. For each sample, productive Simpson clonality was calculated as the square root of Simpson's diversity index across productive rearrangements. TCRdb stores this immuneACCESS table with in-frame sequences only. Part of the clones is absent; in the studies checked, under half of the shortfall reflects unresolved V genes, and no reason is known for the rest. The V and J calls and clone size were taken over from that table, and D and trimming were inferred from the DNA. Recorded for this sample are about 400,000 clones; 80% to 90% of them occurred a single time. The top ten clones comprise approximately 1.9% of the sample.

V was cut back by 2 bases and J by 5 bases, leaving a gap of 16 bases between them. Reading from cysteine to phenylalanine, the CDR3 counts 16 amino acids. Left in the record is the CDR3 DNA by itself, 48 bases read in frame from the first base. The germline V gene specifies SGHVS as CDR1 and FQNEAQ as CDR2. The source is a man in his forties in a cohort exposed to, infected with or recovered from COVID-19 (not recorded which). Input material: PBMCs or T cells enriched from blood (not recorded which). In this chain, TRBV7-8 is recombined with TRBJ1-5; 5 matching bases give a weak D call of TRBD1. The sequence in DNA is TGTGCCAGCAGCTTAATAGGGCGACAGCTATATCAGCCCCAGCATTTT. Its translation reads: CASSLIGRQLYQPQHF. The reference TRBV7-8 and TRBJ1-5 proteins fill in what lies around the CDR3, so the full variable domain reads GAGVSQSPRYKVAKRGQDVALRCDPISGHVSLFWYQQALGQGPEFLTYFQNEAQLDKSGLPSDRFFAERPEGSVSTLKIQRTQQEDSAVYLCASSLIGRQLYQPQHFGDGTRLSIL.